Listed below are T cell receptor beta chains from one sample, sequenced in a study of CD4 T cells in relation to SARS-CoV-2 and coronaviruses. Data came from immunoSEQ multiplex PCR; TCRdb stores just in-frame clones and leaves some out. The sample carries under 20,000 clones, nearly 75% recorded once. No cognate antigen is known for these TCRs. Material for sequencing was CD4+ T cells from PBMCs, cultured in vitro. The receptors come from a human donor in good health. CDR3s include the opening cysteine and the closing phenylalanine or tryptophan. The order of the fields is V gene, D gene, J gene, clone size, CDR3 protein, CDR3 DNA. D genes are given only for firm matches. Size tells how often a clone was seen (once, few, many) or the class of an expanded clone, and some rows leave it out.

V: TRBV5-1; D: TRBD2; J: TRBJ2-1; size: NA; CDR3: CASSLRLAGEKEQFF; DNA: TGCGCCAGCAGCTTGAGGCTAGCGGGAGAGAAGGAGCAGTTCTTC
V: TRBV27; D: NA; J: TRBJ1-6; size: once; CDR3: CASSLVVVNSPLHF; DNA: TGTGCCAGCAGTTTAGTGGTGGTCAATTCACCCCTCCACTTT
V: TRBV9; D: NA; J: TRBJ1-2; size: NA; CDR3: CASSVGINPTYGYTF; DNA: TGTGCCAGCAGCGTAGGCATCAATCCGACCTATGGCTACACCTTC
V: TRBV5-1; D: TRBD1; J: TRBJ2-3; size: NA; CDR3: CASSKGQTITDTQYF; DNA: TGCGCCAGCAGCAAGGGACAGACAATCACAGATACGCAGTATTTT
V: TRBV9; D: NA; J: TRBJ1-1; size: NA; CDR3: CASSVVLGTEAFF; DNA: TGTGCCAGCAGCGTAGTGCTCGGGACTGAAGCTTTCTTT
V: TRBV6-4; D: TRBD2; J: TRBJ2-6; size: NA; CDR3: CASTALAGAGANVLTF; DNA: TGTGCCAGCACTGCCCTAGCGGGAGCTGGGGCCAACGTCCTGACTTTC
V: TRBV11-3; D: NA; J: TRBJ2-1; size: NA; CDR3: CASSLGGQLTYNEQFF; DNA: TGTGCCAGCAGCTTAGGGGGGCAGTTAACCTACAATGAGCAGTTCTTC
V: TRBV1; D: NA; J: TRBJ2-3; size: once; CDR3: CTSVSGNCTDTQYF; DNA: TGCACCAGCGTTAGCGGGAACTGCACAGATACGCAGTATTTT
V: TRBV25-1; D: NA; J: TRBJ2-5; size: NA; CDR3: CASLGLSQETQYF; DNA: TGTGCCAGCCTCGGACTGTCACAAGAGACCCAGTACTTC
V: TRBV6-5; D: NA; J: TRBJ2-7; size: once; CDR3: CASMLTYEQYF; DNA: TGTGCCAGCATGCTAACATACGAGCAGTACTTC
V: TRBV27; D: NA; J: TRBJ2-7; size: NA; CDR3: CASRLGQLFEQYF; DNA: TGTGCCAGCAGGCTCGGGCAGTTGTTCGAGCAGTACTTC
V: TRBV12-3/TRBV12-4; D: NA; J: TRBJ1-2; size: NA; CDR3: CASSLGGSGYTF; DNA: TGTGCCAGCAGTTTAGGGGGAAGTGGCTACACCTTC
V: TRBV5-1; D: NA; J: TRBJ2-7; size: NA; CDR3: CASSSEYEQYF; DNA: TGCGCCAGCAGCTCGGAATACGAGCAGTACTTC
V: TRBV27; D: NA; J: TRBJ2-7; size: NA; CDR3: CASWTVGSYEQYF; DNA: TGTGCCAGCTGGACAGTTGGGTCGTACGAGCAGTACTTC
V: TRBV6-5; D: TRBD2; J: TRBJ2-1; size: NA; CDR3: CAGREGGYNEQFF; DNA: TGTGCCGGACGGGAGGGCGGGTACAATGAGCAGTTCTTC
V: TRBV4-1; D: NA; J: TRBJ1-2; size: NA; CDR3: CATTRSGGGYTF; DNA: TGCGCCACTACCCGATCGGGCGGGGGCTACACCTTC
V: TRBV10-3; D: TRBD2; J: TRBJ2-7; size: NA; CDR3: CAISVSRLAVYEQYF; DNA: TGTGCCATCAGTGTTTCCAGACTAGCTGTCTACGAGCAGTACTTC
V: TRBV5-6; D: TRBD2; J: TRBJ2-3; size: NA; CDR3: CASSPAGGRDTQYF; DNA: TGTGCCAGCAGCCCAGCGGGAGGGAGAGATACGCAGTATTTT
V: TRBV27; D: NA; J: TRBJ1-4; size: few; CDR3: CASSFVGVNEKLFF; DNA: TGTGCCAGCAGTTTTGTTGGAGTTAATGAAAAACTGTTTTTT
V: TRBV30; D: TRBD1; J: TRBJ2-7; size: NA; CDR3: CAWSVGQGSHEQYF; DNA: TGTGCCTGGAGTGTGGGACAGGGGTCCCACGAGCAGTACTTC
V: TRBV2; D: NA; J: TRBJ2-5; size: NA; CDR3: CASSDLAETQYF; DNA: TGTGCCAGCAGTGATTTGGCAGAGACCCAGTACTTC
V: TRBV24-1; D: NA; J: TRBJ1-2; size: NA; CDR3: CATSDLTGWGYTF; DNA: TGTGCCACCAGTGATTTGACCGGGTGGGGCTACACCTTC
V: TRBV27; D: TRBD1; J: TRBJ2-3; size: NA; CDR3: CASSLLGLQGRTDTQYF; DNA: TGTGCCAGCAGTCTACTAGGATTACAGGGGCGCACAGATACGCAGTATTTT
V: TRBV5-1; D: TRBD2; J: TRBJ2-7; size: once; CDR3: CASRSGSAYEQYF; DNA: TGCGCCAGCAGAAGCGGGAGTGCTTACGAGCAGTACTTC
V: TRBV5-4; D: NA; J: TRBJ1-1; size: NA; CDR3: CASSFETARNTEAFF; DNA: TGTGCCAGCAGCTTCGAGACAGCTAGGAACACTGAAGCTTTCTTT
V: TRBV20-1; D: TRBD2; J: TRBJ2-5; size: NA; CDR3: CSATDVSGSFQETQYF; DNA: TGCAGTGCTACTGATGTGAGCGGGAGTTTCCAAGAGACCCAGTACTTC
V: TRBV9; D: NA; J: TRBJ2-7; size: NA; CDR3: CASSPRGQGTSYEQYF; DNA: TGTGCCAGCAGCCCCAGAGGCCAGGGGACCTCCTACGAGCAGTACTTC
V: TRBV24-1; D: NA; J: TRBJ2-2; size: NA; CDR3: CATSEMTSTGELFF; DNA: TGTGCCACCAGTGAAATGACTAGTACCGGGGAGCTGTTTTTT
V: TRBV2; D: NA; J: TRBJ1-4; size: NA; CDR3: CASSDQPPPQGRLFF; DNA: TGTGCCAGCAGTGACCAACCGCCGCCTCAGGGACGACTGTTTTTT
V: TRBV11-1; D: NA; J: TRBJ2-2; size: once; CDR3: CASSLGVGLNTGELFF; DNA: TGTGCCAGCAGCTTAGGTGTGGGGTTGAACACCGGGGAGCTGTTTTTT
V: TRBV30; D: TRBD1; J: TRBJ1-5; size: few; CDR3: CAWSVSGTGPTSQHF; DNA: TGTGCCTGGAGTGTATCCGGGACAGGGCCTACGTCCCAGCATTTT
V: TRBV10-3; D: TRBD2; J: TRBJ2-3; size: NA; CDR3: CAIRASGTSGGQYF; DNA: TGTGCCATCAGGGCTAGCGGGACCTCGGGTGGGCAGTATTTT
V: TRBV11-2; D: NA; J: TRBJ1-2; size: NA; CDR3: CASSLVARERYGYTF; DNA: TGTGCCAGCAGCTTAGTGGCCAGGGAACGCTATGGCTACACCTTC
V: TRBV30; D: NA; J: TRBJ1-1; size: NA; CDR3: CAWKTGVEAFF; DNA: TGTGCCTGGAAAACTGGGGTTGAAGCTTTCTTT
V: TRBV6-5; D: NA; J: TRBJ2-3; size: few; CDR3: CASSYSPGGTDTQYF; DNA: TGTGCCAGCAGTTACTCCCCAGGGGGCACAGATACGCAGTATTTT
V: TRBV18; D: NA; J: TRBJ2-7; size: NA; CDR3: CASSPDTSGSEQYF; DNA: TGTGCCAGCTCACCGGACACCTCGGGCTCCGAGCAGTACTTC
V: TRBV9; D: TRBD2; J: TRBJ2-3; size: NA; CDR3: CASSWSGGEGDTQYF; DNA: TGTGCCAGCAGCTGGTCGGGCGGGGAGGGAGATACGCAGTATTTT
V: TRBV19; D: NA; J: TRBJ1-2; size: once; CDR3: CASNTPGGGGYTF; DNA: TGTGCCAGTAATACCCCCGGGGGAGGAGGCTACACCTTC
V: TRBV6-5; D: TRBD1; J: TRBJ2-7; size: NA; CDR3: CASSYRGQGVYEQYF; DNA: TGTGCCAGCAGTTACCGCGGACAGGGGGTATACGAGCAGTACTTC
V: TRBV29-1; D: NA; J: TRBJ1-1; size: NA; CDR3: CSARTATEAFF; DNA: TGCAGCGCTAGGACGGCTACTGAAGCTTTCTTT
V: TRBV28; D: NA; J: TRBJ2-5; size: NA; CDR3: CASRVGIHQETQYF; DNA: TGTGCCAGCAGGGTTGGCATCCACCAAGAGACCCAGTACTTC
V: TRBV9; D: NA; J: TRBJ2-3; size: once; CDR3: CASSVAPQADTQYF; DNA: TGTGCCAGCAGCGTAGCCCCGCAGGCAGATACGCAGTATTTT